The 24 T cell receptor beta chains presented below share a single source sample, sequenced in a study of glioma-infiltrating T cells. Using RNA template, CDR3s of TCR alpha and beta were amplified with iRepertoire arm-PCR. TCRdb recomputed calls from the multiplex PCR reads with MiXCR, one row per CDR3 protein. The sample yields a few hundred thousand distinct CDR3 sequences, roughly two fifths seen once. Sequenced input: glioma tissue, nonneoplastic brain tissue, or PBMCs (not recorded which). These receptors were collected from a human donor with low-grade glioma or glioblastoma, undergoing nonglioma brain surgery, or in good health (not recorded which).

There are many counts of this clonotype. This chain links TRBV20-1 with TRBJ2-7, with D perhaps TRBD1 (7 bases). The CDR3 spans 14 residues. V was trimmed by 8 bases and J by 2 bases, leaving 19 bases between them. CDR1 is DFQATT and CDR2 is SNEGSKA in the germline V gene (reference sequence). The CDR3 region is CSPRRQGGPYEQYF. In DNA, the CDR3 is TGCAGTCCCCGCCGACAGGGAGGACCCTACGAGCAGTACTTC.

As concerns this clonotype: A much larger clone differs from this one at a single base, so this may be a read error. The V and J genes are TRBV20-1 and TRBJ1-1; tentatively, D is TRBD1 (5 bases). This CDR3 is built from 14 residues. V lost 7 bases and J 1 base, leaving 16 bases between the germline ends. CDR1 and CDR2 from the germline V gene are DFQATT and SNEGSKA (reference sequence). In DNA, the CDR3 is TGCAGTGTACCGGGACTGACGAAGAACACTGAAGCTTTCTTT. This gives the protein CSVPGLTKNTEAFF.

This clonotype has ten or more counts. The CDR3 DNA sequence: TGTGCCAGCAGTTTAGTGACCGGATTATACGAGCAGTACTTC. Translating gives CASSLVTGLYEQYF. The chain combines TRBV27 with TRBJ2-7; D not resolved. The CDR3 is 14 amino acids. V was pared by 2 bases and J by 4 bases, with 12 bases between. Germline-derived CDR1 and CDR2 are MNHEY and SMNVEV (reference sequence).

This clonotype showed up just a few times. The chain joins TRBV12-3 or TRBV12-4 to TRBJ1-1; D is possibly TRBD1 (5 bases). The CDR3 has 14 residues. With 7 bases removed from V and 1 base from J, the gap between germline ends came to 13 bases. The CDR3 here is CASTLGGSNTEAFF. The DNA for the CDR3 is TGTGCCAGCACCCTGGGGGGATCGAACACTGAAGCTTTCTTT.

The rearrangement joins TRBV2 to TRBJ1-5, with D maybe TRBD1 (5 bases). V was trimmed by 7 bases and J by 0 bases, leaving 13 bases between them. The CDR3 is 15 residues long. The V gene's germline CDR1 is SNHLY and CDR2 FYNNEI. The CDR3 here is CASILNRNSNQPQHF. CDR3 nucleotides: TGTGCCAGCATATTAAACAGGAATAGCAATCAGCCCCAGCATTTT.

Many counts were recorded for this clonotype. This chain joins TRBV28 and TRBJ2-1; D unresolved. Trimming removed 7 bases from V and 4 bases from J, with 14 bases in between. This CDR3 comprises 14 residues. In germline, CDR1 is MDHEN, CDR2 SYDVKM. The CDR3 protein is CASNKGRDYNEQFF. CDR3 nucleotide sequence: TGTGCCAGCAATAAGGGAAGGGATTACAATGAGCAGTTCTTC.

The chain is built from TRBV15 and TRBJ2-1; a weak D match, TRBD2 (6 bases). The germline V gene encodes CDR1 LNHNV and CDR2 YYDKDF (reference sequence). The germline V and J ends were trimmed by 4 bases and 6 bases, with 19 bases remaining between them. This CDR3 has 16 residues. DNA of the CDR3: TGTGCCACCAGCAATCCCGGGACTTCAGTCTTCAATGAGCAGTTCTTC. Translated, it gives CATSNPGTSVFNEQFF.

This clonotype was seen a few times. This chain joins TRBV4-3 and TRBJ2-7, with 8 bases that match TRBD1. Germline V lookup: CDR1 LGHNA, CDR2 YSLEER. The J segment lost 4 bases and the V segment lost 5 bases, leaving 10 bases of the junction unmatched. This CDR3 spans 15 amino acids. CDR3 DNA: TGCGCCAGCAGCACCCGGACAGGGAAATTTTACGAGCAGTACTTC. Amino acid sequence: CASSTRTGKFYEQYF.

This clonotype appeared many times. The chain uses TRBV27 and TRBJ2-1, with 13 bases lining up with TRBD2. Trimming removed 6 bases from V and 5 bases from J; junction bases left unmatched: 1. This CDR3 comprises 14 residues. Germline CDR1 is MNHEY and CDR2 is SMNVEV (reference sequence). CDR3 coding DNA: TGTGCCAGCAGAGGACTAGCGGGAGACAATGAGCAGTTCTTC. Its translation: CASRGLAGDNEQFF.

The chain joins TRBV20-1 to TRBJ2-2; 10 nucleotides align to TRBD1. The junction had 11 bases not matched to a gene; V was cut back by 6 bases and J by 7 bases. Germline-derived CDR1 and CDR2 are DFQATT and SNEGSKA (reference sequence). This CDR3 spans 15 amino acids. DNA for the CDR3: TGCAGTGCCAGCCGGGACAGGGGAGCAGTCGGGGAGCTGTTTTTT. This gives the protein CSASRDRGAVGELFF.

The table lists this clonotype with a few counts. It may be a read error: a sequence one base away is much more abundant. CDR3 protein: CASGDRTRWTQYF. CDR3 DNA sequence: TGTGCCAGCGGCGACAGGACTAGGTGGACCCAGTACTTC. The chain uses TRBV6-1 and TRBJ2-5, with a weak D call TRBD2 (7 bases). Deletions cut 8 bases from V and 7 bases from J, with 17 bases between. Germline V lookup: CDR1 MNHNS, CDR2 SASEGT. The CDR3 consists of 13 residues.

The chain carries TRBV19 and TRBJ2-3; maybe TRBD2 (5 bases). V was cut by 7 bases and J by 0 bases, with 14 bases left in between. Germline CDR1 and CDR2: LNHDA and SQIVND (reference sequence). This CDR3 contains 15 residues. CDR3 sequence: CASKERSSSTDTQYF. As DNA, the CDR3 is TGTGCCAGTAAGGAGCGGAGCTCTAGCACAGATACGCAGTATTTT.

On this clonotype itself: It may be a read error: a sequence one base away is much more abundant. Because it lacks the conserved phenylalanine or tryptophan at the end, this CDR3 is likely a read error. The chain carries TRBV6-1 and TRBJ2-7, with 7 positions matching TRBD1. The CDR3 is 14 amino acids. Trimming at V came to 7 bases and at J to 1 base, leaving 7 bases not matched to a gene. CDR1 is MNHNS and CDR2 is SASEGT in the germline V gene. DNA of the CDR3: TGTGCCAGCACCGGCTGGGGACAGTCCTACGAGCAGTACTTA. Amino acid sequence: CASTGWGQSYEQYL.

The gene calls are TRBV29-1 and TRBJ2-5; a weak D match, TRBD2 (5 bases). Germline lookup yields CDR1 SQVTM and CDR2 ANQGSEA. This CDR3 contains 15 residues. V lost 5 bases, J lost 5 bases, and 21 bases lay in between. CDR3 protein: CSVRLLLGPRETQYF. CDR3 nucleotides: TGCAGCGTTCGACTCCTACTAGGCCCAAGGGAGACCCAGTACTTC.

This sequence joins TRBV10-3 and TRBJ2-1; 10 bases agree with TRBD1. The J segment lost 6 bases and the V segment lost 6 bases, leaving 8 bases of the junction unmatched. Looked up from germline, CDR1 is ENHRY and CDR2 is SYGVKD. The CDR3 runs to 15 residues. CDR3 sequence reads: CAISGQGVGANEQFF. CDR3 sequence (DNA): TGTGCCATCAGCGGACAGGGGGTCGGGGCCAATGAGCAGTTCTTC.

This clonotype was found once. The V call is TRBV6-6, the J call TRBJ2-7; weak D call: TRBD2 (7 bases). Germline loops: CDR1 MNHNY, CDR2 SVGAGI (reference sequence). Trimming pared 2 bases from V and 5 bases from J, leaving 13 bases between. There are 14 residues in the CDR3. The CDR3, as DNA: TGTGCCAGCAGTTACCGGGGGGCCTTCAACGAGCAGTACTTC. Translated, it gives CASSYRGAFNEQYF.

The genes are TRBV20-1 and TRBJ2-3, with 10 bases lining up with TRBD2. Germline CDR1 and CDR2: DFQATT and SNEGSKA (reference sequence). The CDR3 length is 15 residues. The CDR3 here is CGAGLTSGSTDTQYF. CDR3 sequence (DNA): TGCGGCGCTGGATTGACTAGCGGGAGCACAGATACGCAGTATTTT.

Comment on this clonotype: This may come from a read error, since a much larger clone is one base off. This chain joins TRBV27 and TRBJ2-7, with TRBD2 matching 10 bases. The germline V gene encodes CDR1 MNHEY and CDR2 SMNVEV (reference sequence). The CDR3 length is 14 residues. CDR3 DNA sequence: TGTGCCAGCAAGGCTAGCGGGAGTTCCTACGAGCAGCACTTC. Its translation: CASKASGSSYEQHF.

The chain links TRBV7-2 to TRBJ2-5; 7 nucleotides line up with TRBD2. This CDR3 comprises 15 residues. Germline assignment: CDR1 SGHTA and CDR2 FQGNSA. Losses at the gene ends were 5 bases for V and 6 bases for J; bases not matched to a gene: 12. CDR3 nucleotides: TGTGCCAGCAGCACCCCGAGGGGAGGGTGGCAGACCCAGTACTTC. Its protein is CASSTPRGGWQTQYF.

The chain uses TRBV6-2 or TRBV6-3 and TRBJ2-3, with TRBD1 identical over 9 bases. The CDR3 loop spans 14 amino acids. In germline, CDR1 is MNHEY, CDR2 SVGEGT. After removal of 6 bases from V and 10 bases from J, the junction contained 11 bases not matched to a gene. The CDR3 region has the DNA TGTGCCAGCAGCGGGACAGGGAGCACATCTCCGCAGTATTTT. Translation gives CASSGTGSTSPQYF.

The gene calls are TRBV4-1 and TRBJ2-3, with a possible D match to TRBD1 (5 bases). The V and J ends lost 3 bases and 11 bases respectively, with 27 bases between them. The germline gives CDR1 MGHRA, CDR2 YSYEKL. The CDR3 spans 17 residues. DNA for the CDR3: TGCGCCAGCAGCCAGACTGCGGACACTGTCCCGATAGGGAAGCAGTATTTT. Translation: CASSQTADTVPIGKQYF.

V gene TRBV6-2 or TRBV6-3 combines with J gene TRBJ2-1; the match to TRBD2 covers 12 bases. J gave up 3 bases and V 0 bases, and 3 bases lay outside the gene matches. The CDR3 runs 17 residues. CDR1 is MNHEY and CDR2 is SVGEGT in the germline V gene. The CDR3 nucleotides read TGTGCCAGCAGTTACTCTTGGACTAGCGGGAACTACAATGAGCAGTTCTTC. It specifies CASSYSWTSGNYNEQFF.

The chain uses TRBV29-1 and TRBJ2-3, with D tentatively TRBD2 (5 bases). This CDR3 contains 14 residues. Trimming pared 5 bases from V and 4 bases from J, leaving 16 bases between. The germline CDR1 and CDR2 sequences are SQVTM and ANQGSEA. The CDR3 DNA follows: TGCAGCGTTACGATATCCGGAGGCCCAGATACGCAGTATTTT. Amino acids: CSVTISGGPDTQYF.

A remark on this clonotype: One base away lies a much larger clone, so this may be a sequencing read error. V usage is TRBV27 and J usage is TRBJ1-6; no clear D gene. The CDR3 extends over 12 amino acids. Between the trimmed V and J ends, which lost 2 bases and 11 bases, there was a span of 7 bases. Germline V lookup: CDR1 MNHEY, CDR2 SMNVEV (reference sequence). The CDR3 bases are TGTGCCAGCAGTTTAACGAATCCACCCCTCCACTTT. This sequence encodes CASSLTNPPLHF.